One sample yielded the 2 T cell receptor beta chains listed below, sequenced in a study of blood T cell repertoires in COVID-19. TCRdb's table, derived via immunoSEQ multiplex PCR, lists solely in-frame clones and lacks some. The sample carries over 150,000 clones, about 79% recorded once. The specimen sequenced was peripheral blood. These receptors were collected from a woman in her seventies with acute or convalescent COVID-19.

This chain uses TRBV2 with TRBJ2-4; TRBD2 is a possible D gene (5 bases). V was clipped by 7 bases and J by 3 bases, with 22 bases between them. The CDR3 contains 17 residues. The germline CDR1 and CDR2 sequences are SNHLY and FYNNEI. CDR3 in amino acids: CASTPRGQLRDKNIQYF. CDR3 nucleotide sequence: TGTGCCAGCACGCCCCGGGGTCAGCTACGAGACAAAAACATTCAGTACTTC.

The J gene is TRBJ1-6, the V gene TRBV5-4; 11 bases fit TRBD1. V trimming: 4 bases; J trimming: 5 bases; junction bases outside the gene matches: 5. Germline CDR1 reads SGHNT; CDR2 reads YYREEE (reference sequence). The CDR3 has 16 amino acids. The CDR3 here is CASSVGQGADNSPLHF. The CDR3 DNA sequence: TGTGCCAGCAGCGTCGGACAGGGGGCTGATAATTCACCCCTCCACTTT.